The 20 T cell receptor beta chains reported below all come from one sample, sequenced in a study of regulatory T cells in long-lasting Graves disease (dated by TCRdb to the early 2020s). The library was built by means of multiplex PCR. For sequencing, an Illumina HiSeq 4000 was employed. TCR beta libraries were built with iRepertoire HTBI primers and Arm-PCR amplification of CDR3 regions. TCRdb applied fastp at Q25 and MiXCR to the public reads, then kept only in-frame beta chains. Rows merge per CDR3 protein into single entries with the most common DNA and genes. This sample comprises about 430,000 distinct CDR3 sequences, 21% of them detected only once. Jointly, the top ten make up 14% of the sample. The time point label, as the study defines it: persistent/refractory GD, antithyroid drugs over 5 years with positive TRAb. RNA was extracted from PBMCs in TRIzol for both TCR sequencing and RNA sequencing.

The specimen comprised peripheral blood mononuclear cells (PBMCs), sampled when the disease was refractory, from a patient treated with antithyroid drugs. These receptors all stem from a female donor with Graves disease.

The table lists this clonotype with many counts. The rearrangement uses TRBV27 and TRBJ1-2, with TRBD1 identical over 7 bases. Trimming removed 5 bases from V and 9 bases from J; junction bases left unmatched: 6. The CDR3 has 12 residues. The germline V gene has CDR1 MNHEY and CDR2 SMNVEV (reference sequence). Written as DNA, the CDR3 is TGTGCCAGCAGTGAAGACAGGGCTAGCTACACCTTC. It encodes CASSEDRASYTF.

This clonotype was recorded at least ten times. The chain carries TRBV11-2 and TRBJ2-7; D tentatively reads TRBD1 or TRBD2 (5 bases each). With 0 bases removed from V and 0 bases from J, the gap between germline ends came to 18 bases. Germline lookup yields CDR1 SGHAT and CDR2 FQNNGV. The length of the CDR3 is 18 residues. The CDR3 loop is CASSLDLEQGTHSYEQYF. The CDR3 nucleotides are TGTGCCAGCAGCTTAGATTTGGAGCAAGGGACCCACTCCTACGAGCAGTACTTC.

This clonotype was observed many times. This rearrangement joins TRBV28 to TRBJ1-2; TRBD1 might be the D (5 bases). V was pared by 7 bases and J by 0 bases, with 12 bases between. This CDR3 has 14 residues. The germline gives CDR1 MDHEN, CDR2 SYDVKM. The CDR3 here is CASNRGGANYGYTF. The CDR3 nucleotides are TGTGCCAGCAACCGCGGGGGAGCTAACTATGGCTACACCTTC.

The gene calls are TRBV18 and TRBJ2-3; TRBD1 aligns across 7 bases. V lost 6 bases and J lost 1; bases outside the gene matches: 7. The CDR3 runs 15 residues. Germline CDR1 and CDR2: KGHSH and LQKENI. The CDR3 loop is CASSQDRVGTDTQYF. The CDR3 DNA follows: TGTGCCAGCTCTCAAGACAGGGTCGGCACAGATACGCAGTATTTT.

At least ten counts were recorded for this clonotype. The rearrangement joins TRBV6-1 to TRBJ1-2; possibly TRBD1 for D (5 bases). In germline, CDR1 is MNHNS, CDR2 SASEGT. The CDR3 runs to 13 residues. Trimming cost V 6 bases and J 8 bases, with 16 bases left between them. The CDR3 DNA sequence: TGTGCCAGCAGACAAACCTGGGGGGAAGGCTACACCTTC. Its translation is CASRQTWGEGYTF.

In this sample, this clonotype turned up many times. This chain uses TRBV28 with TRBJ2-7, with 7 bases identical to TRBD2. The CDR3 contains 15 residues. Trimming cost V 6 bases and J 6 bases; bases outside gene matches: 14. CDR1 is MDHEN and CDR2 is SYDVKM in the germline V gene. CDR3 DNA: TGTGCCAGCAGCGGGGCGGGTAGCGGGTTGGGCGAGCAGTACTTC. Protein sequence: CASSGAGSGLGEQYF.

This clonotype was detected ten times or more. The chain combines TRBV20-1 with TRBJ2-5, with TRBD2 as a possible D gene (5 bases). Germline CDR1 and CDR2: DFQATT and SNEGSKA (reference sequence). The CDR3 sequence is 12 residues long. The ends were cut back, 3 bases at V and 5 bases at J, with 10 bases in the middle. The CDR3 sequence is CSASAWEETQYF. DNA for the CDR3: TGCAGTGCTAGTGCATGGGAGGAGACCCAGTACTTC.

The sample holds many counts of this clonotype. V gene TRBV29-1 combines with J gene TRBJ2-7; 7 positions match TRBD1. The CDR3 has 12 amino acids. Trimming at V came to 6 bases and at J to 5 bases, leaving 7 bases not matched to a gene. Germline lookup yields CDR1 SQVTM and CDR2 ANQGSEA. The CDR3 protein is CSVHDRVDEQYF. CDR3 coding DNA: TGCAGCGTCCACGACAGGGTTGACGAGCAGTACTTC.

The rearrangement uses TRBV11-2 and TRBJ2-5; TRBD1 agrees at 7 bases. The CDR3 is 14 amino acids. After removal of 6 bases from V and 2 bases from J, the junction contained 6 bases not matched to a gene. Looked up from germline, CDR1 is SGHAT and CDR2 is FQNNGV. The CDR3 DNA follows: TGTGCCAGCAGTGAAGACAGGGATCAAGAGACCCAGTACTTC. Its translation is CASSEDRDQETQYF.

The CDR3 reads CASSVTSGTGTQYF. Written as DNA, the CDR3 is TGTGCCAGCAGCGTTACTAGCGGGACAGGGACCCAGTACTTC. The chain links TRBV9 to TRBJ2-5; 10 positions match TRBD2. The CDR3 is 14 amino acids. With V trimmed by 2 bases and J by 7 bases, 5 bases remained unmatched. The germline CDR1 and CDR2 sequences are SGDLS and YYNGEE.

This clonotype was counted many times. The CDR3: CASSPRGSPLFNEQFF. As DNA, the CDR3 is TGTGCCAGCAGTCCACGGGGCAGTCCGTTGTTTAATGAGCAGTTCTTC. The chain is built from TRBV28 and TRBJ2-1, with D tentatively TRBD1 or TRBD2 (5 bases each). Germline V gene lookup returns CDR1 MDHEN and CDR2 SYDVKM. Trimming cost V 5 bases and J 7 bases, with 21 bases left between them. The CDR3 extends over 16 amino acids.

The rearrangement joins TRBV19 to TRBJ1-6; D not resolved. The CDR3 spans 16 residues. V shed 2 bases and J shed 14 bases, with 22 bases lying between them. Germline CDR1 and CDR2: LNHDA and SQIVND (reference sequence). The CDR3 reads CASSILWTRFLPTLHF. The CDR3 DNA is TGTGCCAGTAGTATACTTTGGACCCGGTTCCTTCCAACCCTCCACTTT. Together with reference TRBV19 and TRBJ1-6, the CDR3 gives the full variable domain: DGGITQSPKYLFRKEGQNVTLSCEQNLNHDAMYWYRQDPGQGLRLIYYSQIVNDFQKGDIAEGYSVSREKKESFPLTVTSAQKNPTAFYLCASSILWTRFLPTLHFGNGTRLTVT.

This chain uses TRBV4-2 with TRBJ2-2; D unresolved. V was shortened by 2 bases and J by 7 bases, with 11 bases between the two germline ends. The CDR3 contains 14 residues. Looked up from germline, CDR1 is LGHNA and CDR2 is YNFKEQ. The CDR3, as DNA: TGTGCCAGCAGCCAACATGGCCAAGGCGGGGAGCTGTTTTTT. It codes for CASSQHGQGGELFF.

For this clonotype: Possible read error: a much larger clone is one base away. The CDR3 spells CASSPAGYDSPLHF. CDR3 nucleotides: TGTGCCAGCAGCCCGGCAGGGTACGATTCACCCCTCCACTTT. This chain uses TRBV28 with TRBJ1-6; TRBD1 might be the D (5 bases). V lost 6 bases and J lost 8, with 14 bases in between. This CDR3 region has 14 residues. CDR1 and CDR2 from the germline V gene are MDHEN and SYDVKM.

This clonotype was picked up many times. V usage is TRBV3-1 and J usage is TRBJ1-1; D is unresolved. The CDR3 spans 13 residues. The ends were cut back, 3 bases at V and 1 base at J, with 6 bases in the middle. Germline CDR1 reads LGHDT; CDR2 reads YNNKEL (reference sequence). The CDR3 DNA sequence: TGTGCCAGCAGCCATGGGAGGAACACTGAAGCTTTCTTT. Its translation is CASSHGRNTEAFF.

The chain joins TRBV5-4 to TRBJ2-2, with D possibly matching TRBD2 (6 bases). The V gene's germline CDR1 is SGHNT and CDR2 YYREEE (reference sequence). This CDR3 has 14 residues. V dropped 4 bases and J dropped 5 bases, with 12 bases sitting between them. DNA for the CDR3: TGTGCCAGCAGCAGTGCGGGGCAGACCGGGGAGCTGTTTTTT. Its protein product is CASSSAGQTGELFF.

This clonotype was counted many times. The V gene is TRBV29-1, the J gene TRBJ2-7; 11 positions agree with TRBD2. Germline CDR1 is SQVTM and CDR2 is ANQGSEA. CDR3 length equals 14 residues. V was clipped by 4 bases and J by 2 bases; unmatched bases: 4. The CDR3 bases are TGCAGCGTTGCCCTGACTAGCGGGGCCTACGAGCAGTACTTC. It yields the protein CSVALTSGAYEQYF.

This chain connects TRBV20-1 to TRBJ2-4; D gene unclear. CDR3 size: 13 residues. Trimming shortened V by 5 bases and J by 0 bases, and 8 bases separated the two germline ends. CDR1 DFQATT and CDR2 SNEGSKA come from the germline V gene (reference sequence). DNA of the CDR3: TGCAGTGCTGTGGACCTAGCCAAAAACATTCAGTACTTC. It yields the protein CSAVDLAKNIQYF.

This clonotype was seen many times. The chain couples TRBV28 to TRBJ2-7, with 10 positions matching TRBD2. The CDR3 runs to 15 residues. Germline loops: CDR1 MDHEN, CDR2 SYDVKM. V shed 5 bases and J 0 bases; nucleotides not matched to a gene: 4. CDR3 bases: TGTGCCAGCAGTGCCGTAGCGGGAGGCTCCTACGAGCAGTACTTC. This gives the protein CASSAVAGGSYEQYF.

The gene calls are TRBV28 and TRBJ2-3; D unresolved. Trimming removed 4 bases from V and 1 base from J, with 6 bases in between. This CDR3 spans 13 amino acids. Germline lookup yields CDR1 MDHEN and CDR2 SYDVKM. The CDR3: CASSWHGTDTQYF. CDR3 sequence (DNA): TGTGCCAGCAGTTGGCATGGCACAGATACGCAGTATTTT. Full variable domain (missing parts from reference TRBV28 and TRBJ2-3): DVKVTQSSRYLVKRTGEKVFLECVQDMDHENMFWYRQDPGLGLRLIYFSYDVKMKEKGDIPEGYSVSREKKERFSLILESASTNQTSMYLCASSWHGTDTQYFGPGTRLTVL.